In its sample, the clone carrying this TCR beta chain was seen a few times. This record comes from a study of blood T cells in healthy people across ages. Sample-barcoded 5' priming and a J-beta primer mix drove a second PCR of about 7 to 11 cycles. TCRdb re-called the 5' RACE reads with MiXCR, one entry per CDR3 protein. The sample includes some 320,000 distinct CDR3 sequences, 25% to 30% of them seen just once. The CDR3 contains 16 residues. The V gene end was trimmed by 1 base and the J gene end by 1 base; junction bases not matched to a gene: 2. The germline V gene encodes CDR1 SGHTA and CDR2 FQGNSA.

The chain couples TRBV7-2 to TRBJ2-3, with 10 positions matching TRBD2. The specimen sequenced was blood. The receptor was derived from a woman in her 70s in good health. The CDR3 region is CASSLVGLAGTDTQYF. DNA of the CDR3: TGTGCCAGCAGCTTAGTTGGACTAGCGGGCACAGATACGCAGTATTTT.